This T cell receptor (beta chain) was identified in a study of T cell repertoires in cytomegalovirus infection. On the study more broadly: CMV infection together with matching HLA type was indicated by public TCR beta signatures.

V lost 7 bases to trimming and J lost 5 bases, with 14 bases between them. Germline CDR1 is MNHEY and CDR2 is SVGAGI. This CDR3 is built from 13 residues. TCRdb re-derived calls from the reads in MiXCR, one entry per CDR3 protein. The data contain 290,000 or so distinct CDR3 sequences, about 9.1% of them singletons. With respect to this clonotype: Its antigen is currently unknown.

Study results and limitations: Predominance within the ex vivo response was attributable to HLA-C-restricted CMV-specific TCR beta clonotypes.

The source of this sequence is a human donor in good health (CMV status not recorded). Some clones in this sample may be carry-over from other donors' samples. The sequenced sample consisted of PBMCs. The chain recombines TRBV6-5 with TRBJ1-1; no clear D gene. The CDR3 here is CASTLGRGTEAFF. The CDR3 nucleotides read TGTGCCAGCACCCTAGGCCGGGGTACTGAAGCTTTCTTT.